Listed below are T cell receptor beta chains from one sample, sequenced in a study of cytotoxic CD8 clonotypes in ibrutinib-treated CLL. Sequencing was performed with immunoSEQ multiplex PCR; in TCRdb, only in-frame clones are kept and a portion is missing. Among fewer than 7,500 clones listed, about four fifths were seen once. The material was PBMCs, obtained before ibrutinib treatment. The receptor source for this set is a human donor with chronic lymphocytic leukemia. Each CDR3 is given with its conserved first and last residue.

v_gene	j_gene	CDR3aa
TRBV7-2	TRBJ2-7	CASSLSYEQYF
TRBV5-1	TRBJ1-2	CASSHPGQGQGYTF
TRBV11-3	TRBJ2-1	CASSHGSNEQFF
TRBV4-1	TRBJ1-5	CASSQVPGAGQPQHF
TRBV20-1	TRBJ1-1	CSAEYTEAFF
TRBV29-1	TRBJ2-1	CSVSLLQNEQFF
TRBV14	TRBJ2-1	CASSQDRYREQFF
TRBV9	TRBJ1-3	CASSSFLLKPSGNTIYF
TRBV9	TRBJ2-5	CASSVAEREGLDETQYF
TRBV6-5	TRBJ1-1	CASKYRGVTEAFF
TRBV7-3	TRBJ1-2	CASSPSTGAYGYTF
TRBV4-1	TRBJ1-2	CASSQGEGNPYGYTF
TRBV9	TRBJ2-4	CASSDPTGVAKNIQYF
TRBV15	TRBJ1-2	CATSREDRNYGYTF
TRBV9	TRBJ2-7	CASSPPGLGREQYF
TRBV6-1	TRBJ1-1	CASAVWVRGDTEAFF
TRBV30	TRBJ2-3	CAWSVRGASTDTQYF
TRBV5-1	TRBJ1-1	CASSLGPQNTEAFF
TRBV13	TRBJ2-1	CASSFPSEDNEQFF
TRBV19	TRBJ2-1	CASSDPSVSYNEQFF
TRBV29-1	TRBJ1-1	CSVEDRDSFTEAFF
TRBV29-1	TRBJ2-7	CSVTLSYEQYF
TRBV27	TRBJ2-2	CASSLRQGLAGELFF
TRBV7-9	TRBJ1-4	CASSLTGLGEKLFF
TRBV27	TRBJ1-2	CASSFQGAYGYTF
TRBV6-1	TRBJ2-1	CASSEGRRASGRIGNEQFF
TRBV2	TRBJ1-1	CASSYGGDSTEAFF
TRBV11-3	TRBJ2-7	CASSLSGGVIRQYF
TRBV18	TRBJ1-4	CASSGPPRDGKLFF
TRBV18	TRBJ1-2	CASSRGSEEGYTF
TRBV6-6	TRBJ2-1	CASSKGLAAYNEQFF
TRBV7-9	TRBJ1-4	CASSLLISGGSEKLFF
TRBV25-1	TRBJ2-5	CASSAIQETQYF
TRBV28	TRBJ2-7	CASSSGRISYEQYF
TRBV15	TRBJ2-7	CATSRDRGSRRWEQYF
TRBV7-8	TRBJ2-2	CASSLRGGVGIGELFF
TRBV11-1	TRBJ2-1	CASSLALAGEQFF
TRBV19	TRBJ2-6	CASNLQTANVLTF
TRBV23-1	TRBJ2-7	CASSFYEQYF
TRBV5-1	TRBJ2-1	CASSLALSNEQFF
TRBV5-1	TRBJ2-7	CASSLDAAVGTRRDEQYF
TRBV20-1	TRBJ2-1	CSARIYNEQFF
TRBV23-1	TRBJ1-1	CASSQPGQEDDTEAFF
TRBV11-3	TRBJ2-7	CASSLDDRAHEQYF
TRBV19	TRBJ1-4	CASRTPREGGNEKLFF
TRBV27	TRBJ2-3	CASSSPMTSGRAPDTQYF
TRBV6-6	TRBJ2-5	CASSYSQGVGQETQYF
TRBV19	TRBJ1-5	CASKPRVDSNQPQHF
TRBV5-4	TRBJ2-7	CASSPGTGPSYEQYF
TRBV7-8	TRBJ2-5	CASTPRILAGQETQYF
TRBV7-3	TRBJ2-3	CASSQTSGRGYTDTQYF
TRBV5-4	TRBJ1-2	CASFPQGYYGYTF
TRBV5-8	TRBJ2-3	CASRGTGTDTQYF
TRBV7-8	TRBJ2-1	CTSSPGLAVGYNEQFF
TRBV12-5	TRBJ2-1	CASGATGTGGHEQFF